These 9 T cell receptor beta chains were all obtained from the same sample, sequenced in a study of blood T cell repertoires in COVID-19. Assay used: immunoSEQ multiplex PCR; TCRdb lists only in-frame clones, some missing. Of fewer than 600,000 clones in the sample, 85% to 90% were seen once. The sample was PBMCs or T cells enriched from blood (not recorded which). These receptors all stem from a woman aged 40 to 55 who had recovered from COVID-19.

This chain connects TRBV25-1 to TRBJ1-2; maybe TRBD1 (5 bases). Germline V gene lookup returns CDR1 MGHDK and CDR2 SYGVNS. V was pared by 4 bases and J by 5 bases, with 11 bases between. This CDR3 region has 13 residues. The CDR3 region is CASSVPGGYGYTF. CDR3 nucleotides: TGTGCCAGCAGTGTTCCCGGGGGGTATGGCTACACCTTC.

The chain links TRBV10-3 to TRBJ2-1; 10 positions agree with TRBD2. The CDR3 runs 15 residues. From germline, CDR1 is ENHRY and CDR2 SYGVKD. V gave up 6 bases and J gave up 3 bases; unmatched junction bases: 5. The CDR3 loop is CAIRIGLADYNEQFF. CDR3 coding DNA: TGTGCCATCAGGATAGGACTAGCGGACTACAATGAGCAGTTCTTC.

This chain links TRBV27 with TRBJ2-1, with 14 positions matching TRBD2. Trimming took 5 bases from V and 0 from J; bases not matched to a gene: 12. The length of the CDR3 is 20 residues. CDR1 and CDR2 from the germline V gene are MNHEY and SMNVEV (reference sequence). The CDR3 DNA sequence: TGTGCCAGCAGTCAATTCGGACTAGCGGGAGGTACCCACTCCTACAATGAGCAGTTCTTC. Protein: CASSQFGLAGGTHSYNEQFF.

V gene TRBV4-3 combines with J gene TRBJ1-4, with D perhaps matching TRBD1 (5 bases). The germline V gene encodes CDR1 LGHNA and CDR2 YSLEER. The CDR3 runs 15 residues. Trimming stripped 1 base from V and 6 bases from J, with 12 bases between. In DNA form, the CDR3 reads TGCGCCAGCAGCCAAGGAGCAGGGACTTATGAAAAACTGTTTTTT. It encodes CASSQGAGTYEKLFF.

V is TRBV12-3 or TRBV12-4 and J is TRBJ1-3, with D unclear. This CDR3 has 13 residues. Trimming left V 5 bases short and J 3 bases short, with 8 bases between. The CDR3 region is CASSLTLGNTIYF. In nucleotides, the CDR3 is TGTGCCAGCAGTCTAACGCTTGGAAACACCATATATTTT.

In its sample, this clone was seen a few times. The gene calls are TRBV4-1 and TRBJ2-1; D is ambiguous. The V gene lost 0 bases and the J gene lost 9 bases, with 9 bases spanning the gap. CDR1 is MGHRA, CDR2 YSYEKL, per germline. The CDR3 sequence is 13 residues long. The CDR3 region has the DNA TGCGCCAGCAGCCAAGATCGTATCGGTGAGCAGTTCTTC. It specifies CASSQDRIGEQFF.

This chain uses TRBV14 with TRBJ1-2; D possibly corresponds to TRBD1 (5 bases). Trimming left V 4 bases short and J 2 bases short, with 11 bases between. CDR1 SGHDN and CDR2 FVKESK come from the germline V gene. The CDR3 is 14 residues long. CDR3 amino acids: CASSPYRWNYGYTF. The CDR3 coding sequence is TGTGCCAGCAGCCCCTACAGGTGGAACTATGGCTACACCTTC. Drawing the rest from reference TRBV14 and TRBJ1-2, the complete variable domain is EAGVTQFPSHSVIEKGQTVTLRCDPISGHDNLYWYRRVMGKEIKFLLHFVKESKQDESGMPNNRFLAERTGGTYSTLKVQPAELEDSGVYFCASSPYRWNYGYTFGSGTRLTVV.

The rearrangement uses TRBV9 and TRBJ2-3, with 7 bases that match TRBD2. V was clipped by 0 bases and J by 9 bases; unmatched bases: 13. CDR3 length: 16 amino acids. CDR1 is SGDLS, CDR2 YYNGEE, per germline. In DNA form, the CDR3 reads TGTGCCAGCAGCGTAGAAGGGTGGGAGGGTCTTTGGACGCAGTATTTT. This translates into CASSVEGWEGLWTQYF.

The chain has TRBV7-8 and TRBJ2-2; 10 positions agree with TRBD2. CDR3 length equals 17 residues. The V gene's germline CDR1 is SGHVS and CDR2 FQNEAQ. Trimming removed 2 bases from V and 8 bases from J; junction bases left unmatched: 11. The CDR3 loop is CASSLKLGLAGDGELFF. The CDR3 DNA follows: TGTGCCAGCAGCTTAAAACTCGGGCTAGCGGGAGATGGGGAGCTGTTTTTT.